This TCR beta chain was sequenced during a study of T cells after yellow fever vaccination. Study as a whole: For low cell numbers, libraries were made with SMART-Seq v4 Ultra Low Input.

This clonotype was counted at least ten times. Its antigen is not known. TCRdb re-called the 5' RACE reads through MiXCR, storing one row per CDR3 protein. The top ten clones hold under 3% of a sample with 150,000 to 200,000 distinct CDR3 sequences, 6.5% to 8.5% of them seen once. Germline V gives CDR1 SGHDT, CDR2 YYEEEE. V was cut by 4 bases and J by 3 bases, with 11 bases left in between. The CDR3 runs to 13 residues. Overall study results and limits: Most clones from primary vaccination resurfaced after the booster (around 95% CD4, 88% CD8).

The material was CD4+ T cells sorted from PBMCs, obtained 5 days after the first yellow fever vaccination. This TCR came from a man in his late teens or twenties who received the YFV17D yellow fever vaccine. The rearrangement links TRBV5-6 to TRBJ2-7; the D gene is possibly TRBD1 (6 bases). In nucleotides, the CDR3 is TGTGCCAGCAGCCTCCGGGACAACTACGAGCAGTACTTC. This translates into CASSLRDNYEQYF.